This TCR beta chain was profiled in a study of shared clonotypes between healthy human individuals. Overall study results and limits: Although depth was large, rarefaction showed that sequencing of the sorted subsets was incomplete.

Profiling relied on immunoSEQ multiplex PCR, and the TCRdb table lists in-frame clones only, not all of them. The table has millions of clones, over 85% seen once. Germline assignment: CDR1 SGHVS and CDR2 FQNEAQ. Trimming removed 2 bases from V and 7 bases from J, with 11 bases in between. The CDR3 length is 14 residues. Note on this clone: The antigen is not known.

Source material: naive CD4+ T cells sorted from blood. Described subset: CD45RA+ positively selected. This receptor was obtained from a man between 18 and 29 years old in good health. The chain joins TRBV7-8 to TRBJ2-2, with D unresolved. The CDR3 here is CASSLYGPSGELFF. For the CDR3, the DNA is TGTGCCAGCAGCTTATACGGCCCGAGCGGGGAGCTGTTTTTT.